Following are 22 T cell receptor beta chains from one sample sequenced in a study of blood T cells in healthy people across ages. The authors ran a second PCR of about 6 to 11 cycles using a sample-barcoded 5' primer and a J-beta primer mix. Via MiXCR, TCRdb re-called the 5' RACE reads, giving one row per CDR3 protein. This sample has 710,000 or so distinct CDR3 sequences, with roughly 32% found just once. The specimen was blood. These receptors were obtained from a woman aged 80 or over in good health.

Many counts were recorded for this clonotype. This may stem from a read error, because a much larger clone lies one nucleotide away. This chain links TRBV5-1 with TRBJ2-5, with D perhaps assigned TRBD1 or TRBD2 (6 bases each). V was pared by 5 bases and J by 3 bases, with 11 bases between. This CDR3 has 13 amino acids. CDR1 is SGHRS and CDR2 is YFSETQ in the germline V gene. CDR3 amino acids: CASREGVEETQYF. The CDR3 coding sequence is TGCGCCAGCAGGGAGGGGGTCGAAGAGACCCAGTACTTC.

The rearrangement joins TRBV20-1 to TRBJ2-7; perhaps TRBD1 as D (5 bases). The CDR3 totals 11 residues. With 6 bases removed from V and 4 bases from J, the gap between germline ends came to 10 bases. Germline lookup yields CDR1 DFQATT and CDR2 SNEGSKA (reference sequence). CDR3: CSATTVYEQYF. The CDR3 nucleotides read TGCAGTGCCACGACAGTGTACGAGCAGTACTTC.

This clonotype has just a few counts. A much more abundant neighbour one base away suggests this may be a read error. The rearrangement uses TRBV10-3 and TRBJ2-1; TRBD2 matches 13 bases. The length of the CDR3 is 15 residues. Germline CDR1 reads ENHRY; CDR2 reads SYGVKD. V gave up 4 bases and J gave up 10 bases; unmatched junction bases: 7. The CDR3 region is CAISVLAGGIYEQFF. The CDR3 DNA follows: TGTGCCATCAGTGTACTAGCGGGGGGGATCTACGAGCAGTTCTTC.

On this clonotype: This may arise from a read error, as a much more abundant clone is one base away. This chain links TRBV7-9 with TRBJ2-1; D call uncertain. Germline V gives CDR1 SEHNR, CDR2 FQNEAQ (reference sequence). V lost 5 bases and J 6 bases, leaving 17 bases between the germline ends. CDR3 length: 15 residues. The CDR3 DNA is TGTGCCAGCAGCGGATTCGAAATAGGCCCCAATGAGCAGTTCTTC. Translating it yields CASSGFEIGPNEQFF.

Many counts were recorded for this clonotype. This sequence joins TRBV28 and TRBJ2-4; TRBD2 agrees at 10 bases. CDR3 length equals 18 residues. Germline CDR1 is MDHEN and CDR2 is SYDVKM. The V gene end was trimmed by 3 bases and the J gene end by 0 bases; junction bases not matched to a gene: 8. CDR3 DNA: TGTGCCAGCAGTTTCTTAACTAGCGGGGCCATAGCCAAAAACATTCAGTACTTC. Its protein is CASSFLTSGAIAKNIQYF.

V is TRBV10-3 and J is TRBJ2-7; TRBD2 matches 10 bases. The CDR3 sequence is 16 residues long. The V and J ends lost 0 bases and 3 bases, in that order; junction bases with no gene match: 5. The germline gives CDR1 ENHRY, CDR2 SYGVKD. In DNA, the CDR3 is TGTGCCATCAGTGAGTCGGAGGCTAGCGGGAGCTACGAGCAGTACTTC. Translating it yields CAISESEASGSYEQYF.

This clonotype has only a few counts. Possible read error: a much larger clone is one base away. This rearrangement joins TRBV27 to TRBJ2-4; D ambiguous. Trimming shortened V by 2 bases and J by 13 bases, and 18 bases separated the two germline ends. The CDR3 totals 14 residues. In germline, CDR1 is MNHEY, CDR2 SMNVEV (reference sequence). The CDR3 protein is CASSLGQNYNEQYF. The CDR3 DNA is TGTGCCAGCAGTTTAGGGCAGAACTACAATGAGCAGTACTTC.

In regard to this clonotype: This clone may be a read error of a much larger clone one base away. This chain connects TRBV7-2 to TRBJ2-4, with 11 nucleotides matching TRBD2. The end of the DNA aligns better with TRBJ2-7, so the J call may be wrong. Germline CDR1 and CDR2: SGHTA and FQGNSA. CDR3 length equals 17 residues. The CDR3 loop is CASSLAASGGTFHEQYF. For the CDR3, the DNA is TGTGCCAGCAGCTTAGCGGCTAGCGGGGGGACTTTCCACGAGCAGTACTTC.

This clonotype occurred many times. This sequence joins TRBV7-6 and TRBJ2-7; 7 nucleotides agree with TRBD2. The junction had 16 bases not matched to a gene; V was cut back by 5 bases and J by 0 bases. CDR1 and CDR2 from the germline V gene are SGHVS and FNYEAQ. This CDR3 has 18 amino acids. The CDR3 DNA follows: TGTGCCAGCAGCGGCGGCCGGGGAGGGGCCTTTAGCTCCTACGAGCAGTACTTC. Translation: CASSGGRGGAFSSYEQYF.

A note on this clonotype: A read error may be the cause here, since a much bigger clone is one base away. V and J are TRBV5-1 and TRBJ1-1, with D unresolved. The V gene lost 4 bases and the J gene lost 3 bases, with 10 bases spanning the gap. Looked up from germline, CDR1 is SGHRS and CDR2 is YFSETQ. This CDR3 contains 13 residues. The CDR3 DNA follows: TGCGCCAGCAGCGGGAGTATGTACACTGAAGCTTTCTTT. This gives the protein CASSGSMYTEAFF.

This clonotype was counted ten times or more. The chain has TRBV3-1 and TRBJ2-1; the D gene is possibly TRBD2 (6 bases). Germline loops: CDR1 LGHDT, CDR2 YNNKEL (reference sequence). With 1 base removed from V and 1 base from J, the gap between germline ends came to 14 bases. CDR3 length equals 17 residues. CDR3 residues: CASSQVRGGASYNEQFF. As DNA, the CDR3 is TGTGCCAGCAGCCAAGTCCGTGGCGGGGCATCCTACAATGAGCAGTTCTTC.

J is TRBJ2-2 and V is TRBV7-2; no definite D call. Germline CDR1 and CDR2: SGHTA and FQGNSA. CDR3 length: 14 amino acids. V lost 5 bases, J lost 7 bases, and 14 bases lay in between. The CDR3 nucleotides read TGTGCCAGCAGCCCCCCAGGAGCTGACGGGGAGCTGTTTTTT. Amino acid sequence: CASSPPGADGELFF.

The chain employs TRBV21-1 and TRBJ1-1; TRBD1 is the table's D call, not checked against the DNA. TRBV21-1 is deemed a pseudogene. This CDR3 has 16 residues. CDR3 sequence (DNA): TGTGCCAGCAGCAAAGATATAGGGGACCCAAACACTGAAGCTTTCTTT. It codes for CASSKDIGDPNTEAFF.

The chain joins TRBV28 to TRBJ1-5; D perhaps matches TRBD1 (6 bases). V lost 6 bases and J 1 base, leaving 19 bases between the germline ends. The CDR3 contains 17 residues. Germline V CDR1 and CDR2: MDHEN, SYDVKM. The CDR3 coding sequence is TGTGCCAGCAGCCTCGGGGGGCGCCGGGCAAGCAATCAGCCCCAGCATTTT. It specifies CASSLGGRRASNQPQHF.

This clonotype was detected only a few times. This chain uses TRBV3-1 with TRBJ1-1; the match to TRBD1 covers 8 bases. The germline CDR1 and CDR2 sequences are LGHDT and YNNKEL (reference sequence). Losses at the gene ends were 0 bases for V and 1 base for J; bases not matched to a gene: 10. The CDR3 is 18 residues long. The CDR3 DNA sequence: TGTGCCAGCAGCCAAGACGGCAGGGGGCAATTGGGGAACACTGAAGCTTTCTTT. Translating gives CASSQDGRGQLGNTEAFF.

This clonotype was observed many times. The chain joins TRBV10-3 to TRBJ2-7, with 7 bases lining up with TRBD1. Germline V lookup: CDR1 ENHRY, CDR2 SYGVKD. This CDR3 comprises 15 residues. V shed 0 bases and J 0 bases; nucleotides not matched to a gene: 2. The CDR3 sequence: CAISESGTVSYEQYF. In DNA, the CDR3 is TGTGCCATCAGTGAGTCCGGGACAGTCTCCTACGAGCAGTACTTC.

About this clonotype itself: A much larger clone sits a single nucleotide away, making a read error possible. CDR3 bases: TGTGCCAGCAGCAGTGGGCACGCCTCCTACAGTGAGCAGTTCTTC. Translating gives CASSSGHASYSEQFF. This rearrangement joins TRBV6-6 to TRBJ2-1; D is unclear. This CDR3 has 15 amino acids. Germline V gene sequence: CDR1 MNHNY, CDR2 SVGAGI (reference sequence).

CDR3 sequence: CASSFSSGDSPLHF. The CDR3 nucleotides are TGTGCCAGCAGCTTTTCGTCCGGGGATTCACCCCTCCACTTT. The chain recombines TRBV7-2 with TRBJ1-6; D remains ambiguous. The length of the CDR3 is 14 residues. The germline V gene encodes CDR1 SGHTA and CDR2 FQGNSA. Trimming took 3 bases from V and 8 from J, leaving 11 bases between them.

This clonotype was observed a handful of times. One base away lies a much larger clone, so this may be a sequencing read error. The V and J genes are TRBV15 and TRBJ2-1; D possibly corresponds to TRBD2 (5 bases). The CDR3 runs 15 residues. Germline CDR1 LNHNV, CDR2 YYDKDF (reference sequence). CDR3 protein: CATCRPEASYNEQFF. The CDR3 region has the DNA TGTGCCACCTGCAGACCGGAGGCCTCCTACAATGAGCAGTTCTTC.

This clonotype was found many times. The chain joins TRBV6-5 to TRBJ1-4; TRBD1 matches at 7 bases. CDR3 length: 15 residues. The germline gives CDR1 MNHEY, CDR2 SVGAGI. After removal of 6 bases from V and 2 bases from J, the junction contained 6 bases not matched to a gene. The CDR3, as DNA: TGTGCCAGCAGACTTAACAGGGGTACTAATGAAAAACTGTTTTTT. It translates to CASRLNRGTNEKLFF.

The CDR3 loop is CSARDLTSGDTDTQYF. The CDR3 region has the DNA TGCAGTGCTAGAGATTTGACTAGCGGGGACACGGATACGCAGTATTTT. This rearrangement joins TRBV20-1 to TRBJ2-3; TRBD2 matches 11 bases. The germline gives CDR1 DFQATT, CDR2 SNEGSKA (reference sequence). The CDR3 totals 16 residues. J was trimmed by 6 bases and V by 0 bases; bases with no gene match: 8.

This clonotype was seen only once. It may be a read error: a sequence one base away is much more abundant. The CDR3 sequence: CSARGQGVYEQFF. DNA of the CDR3: TGCAGTGCTAGAGGTCAGGGGGTCTACGAGCAGTTCTTC. The chain combines TRBV20-1 with TRBJ2-1, with 7 positions matching TRBD1. CDR3 length equals 13 residues. Unmatched junction bases numbered 7, after V lost 1 base and J lost 10 bases. In germline, CDR1 is DFQATT, CDR2 SNEGSKA (reference sequence).